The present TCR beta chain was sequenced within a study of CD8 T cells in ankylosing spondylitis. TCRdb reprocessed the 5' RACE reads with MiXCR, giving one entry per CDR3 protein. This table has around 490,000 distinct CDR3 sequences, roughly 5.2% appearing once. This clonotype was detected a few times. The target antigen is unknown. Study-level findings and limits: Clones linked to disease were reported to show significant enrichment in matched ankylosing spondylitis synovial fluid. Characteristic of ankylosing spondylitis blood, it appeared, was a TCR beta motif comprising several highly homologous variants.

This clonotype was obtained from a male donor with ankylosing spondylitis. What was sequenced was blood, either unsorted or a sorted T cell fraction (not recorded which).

The CDR3 DNA is TGCAGTGCTTCCCCCCGGGGGGATGCTAACTATGGCTACACCTTC. Protein product: CSASPRGDANYGYTF. The chain joins TRBV20-1 to TRBJ1-2; the D gene is possibly TRBD1 (5 bases). The V gene's germline CDR1 is DFQATT and CDR2 SNEGSKA (reference sequence). V gave up 5 bases and J gave up 0 bases, with 16 bases separating them. The CDR3 runs 15 residues.